Listed here is a single T cell receptor beta chain. Its cognate antigen is unknown. This sample is part of a study of memory CD4+ T cells and cytomegalovirus serostatus. Whole-study context: Donors were healthy Belgian adults, fewer than ten CMV seropositive and 20 to 25 seronegative.

The sort gate was single viable CD3+CD4+CD8-CD45RO+ cells for memory CD4+ T cells. The CDR3 totals 16 residues. J lost 3 bases, V lost 6 bases, and 12 bases had no gene match. Germline lookup yields CDR1 LNHDA and CDR2 SQIVND (reference sequence). Study-level findings and limits: Suggested: most of the CMV-linked TCR signature lies in CD4+ memory cells.

Libraries were prepared by immunoSEQ multiplex PCR; TCRdb keeps only in-frame clonotypes and omits some of them. The table records some 66,000 clones, 76% of them present only once. What was sequenced was memory CD4+ T cells from blood. The chain joins TRBV19 to TRBJ2-3; 7 bases are a match to TRBD1. This TCR was recovered from an adult in good health and CMV-seropositive. The CDR3: CASSKATGSMTDTQYF. The CDR3, as DNA: TGTGCCAGTAGCAAGGCGACAGGGTCGATGACAGATACGCAGTATTTT.